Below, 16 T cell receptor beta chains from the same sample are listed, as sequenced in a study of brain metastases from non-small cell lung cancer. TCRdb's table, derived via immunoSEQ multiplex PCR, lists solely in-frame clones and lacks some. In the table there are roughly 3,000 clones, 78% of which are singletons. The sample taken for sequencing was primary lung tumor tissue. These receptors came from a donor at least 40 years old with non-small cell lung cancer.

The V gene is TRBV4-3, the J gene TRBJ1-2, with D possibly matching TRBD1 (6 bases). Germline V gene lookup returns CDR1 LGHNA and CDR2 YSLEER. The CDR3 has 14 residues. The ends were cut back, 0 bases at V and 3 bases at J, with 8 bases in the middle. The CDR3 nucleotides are TGCGCCAGCAGCCAAGATAGGACAGACTATGGCTACACCTTC. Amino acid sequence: CASSQDRTDYGYTF.

CDR3 DNA: TGTGCCAGCGGCCAGGGGGCGAGTTCACCCCTCCACTTT. It encodes CASGQGASSPLHF. The chain joins TRBV6-1 to TRBJ1-6; 8 nucleotides agree with TRBD1. This CDR3 has 13 amino acids. J gave up 9 bases and V 8 bases, and 6 bases lay outside the gene matches. Germline assignment: CDR1 MNHNS and CDR2 SASEGT.

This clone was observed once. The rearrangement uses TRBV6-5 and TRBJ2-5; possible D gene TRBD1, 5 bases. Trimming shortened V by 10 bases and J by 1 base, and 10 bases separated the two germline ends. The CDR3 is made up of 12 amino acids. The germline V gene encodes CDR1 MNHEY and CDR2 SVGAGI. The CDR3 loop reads CATRAVQETQYF. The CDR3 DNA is TGTGCCACCAGGGCAGTCCAAGAGACCCAGTACTTC.

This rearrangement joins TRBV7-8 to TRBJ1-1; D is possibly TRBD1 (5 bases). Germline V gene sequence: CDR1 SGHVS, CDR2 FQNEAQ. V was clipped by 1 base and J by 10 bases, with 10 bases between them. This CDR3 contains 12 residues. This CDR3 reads CASSLVGAPAFF. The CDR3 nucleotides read TGTGCCAGCAGCTTAGTTGGGGCCCCAGCTTTCTTT.

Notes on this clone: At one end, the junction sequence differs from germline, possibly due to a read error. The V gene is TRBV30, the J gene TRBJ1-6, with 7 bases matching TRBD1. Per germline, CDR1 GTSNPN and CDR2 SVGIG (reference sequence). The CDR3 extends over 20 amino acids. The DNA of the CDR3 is TGTGCCTGGAGTCCTCCGGGACAGTTCGGTCCTAGCTCCTATAATTTACCCCTCCACTTT. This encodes CAWSPPGQFGPSSYNLPLHF.

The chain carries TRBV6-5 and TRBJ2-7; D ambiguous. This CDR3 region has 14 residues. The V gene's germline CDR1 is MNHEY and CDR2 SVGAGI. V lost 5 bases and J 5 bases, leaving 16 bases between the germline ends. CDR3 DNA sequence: TGTGCCAGCAGTCACGATTTTGTTGGGGACGAGCAGTACTTC. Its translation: CASSHDFVGDEQYF.

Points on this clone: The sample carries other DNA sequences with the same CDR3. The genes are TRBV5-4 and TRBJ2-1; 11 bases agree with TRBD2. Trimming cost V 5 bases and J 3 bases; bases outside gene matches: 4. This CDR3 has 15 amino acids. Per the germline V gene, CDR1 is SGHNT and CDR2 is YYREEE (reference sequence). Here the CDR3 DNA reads TGTGCCAGCAGGTCGGGACTAGCGGACTACAATGAGCAGTTCTTC. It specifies CASRSGLADYNEQFF. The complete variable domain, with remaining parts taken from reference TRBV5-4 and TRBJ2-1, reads ETGVTQSPTHLIKTRGQQVTLRCSSQSGHNTVSWYQQALGQGPQFIFQYYREEENGRGNFPPRFSGLQFPNYSSELNVNALELDDSALYLCASRSGLADYNEQFFGPGTRLTVL.

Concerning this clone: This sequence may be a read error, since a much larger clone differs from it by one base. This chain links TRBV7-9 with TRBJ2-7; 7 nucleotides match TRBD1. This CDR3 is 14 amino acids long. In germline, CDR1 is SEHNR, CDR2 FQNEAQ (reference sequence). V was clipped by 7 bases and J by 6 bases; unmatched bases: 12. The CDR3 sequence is CASNYPGRTGEQYF. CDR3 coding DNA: TGTGCCAGCAACTACCCGGGCAGGACAGGCGAGCAGTACTTC.

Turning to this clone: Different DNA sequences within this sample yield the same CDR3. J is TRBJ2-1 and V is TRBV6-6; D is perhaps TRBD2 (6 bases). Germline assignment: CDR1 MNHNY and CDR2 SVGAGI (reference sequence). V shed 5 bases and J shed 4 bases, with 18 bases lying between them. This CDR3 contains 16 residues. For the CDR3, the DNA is TGTGCCAGCAGTCTCACTAGCCCCCTCTATTACAATGAGCAGTTCTTC. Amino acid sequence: CASSLTSPLYYNEQFF.

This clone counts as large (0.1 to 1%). The CDR3 region is CASRPDIGAEAFF. CDR3 nucleotides: TGTGCCAGCAGACCGGACATAGGGGCTGAAGCTTTCTTT. This rearrangement joins TRBV6-5 to TRBJ1-1, with D perhaps TRBD1 (5 bases). The V and J ends lost 6 bases and 6 bases respectively, with 14 bases between them. The germline V gene has CDR1 MNHEY and CDR2 SVGAGI. This CDR3 comprises 13 residues.

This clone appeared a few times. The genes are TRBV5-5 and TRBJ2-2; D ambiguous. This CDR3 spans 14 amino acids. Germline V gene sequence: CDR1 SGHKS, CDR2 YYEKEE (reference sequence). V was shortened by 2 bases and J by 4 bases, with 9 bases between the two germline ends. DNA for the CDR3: TGTGCCAGCAGCTTTGCAGCGCCCACCGGGGAGCTGTTTTTT. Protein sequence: CASSFAAPTGELFF.

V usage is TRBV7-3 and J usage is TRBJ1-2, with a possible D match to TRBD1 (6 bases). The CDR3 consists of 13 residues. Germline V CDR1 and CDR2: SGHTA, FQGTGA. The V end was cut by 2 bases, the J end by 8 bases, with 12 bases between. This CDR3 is CASSLDGGGGYTF. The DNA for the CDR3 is TGTGCCAGCAGCTTAGACGGTGGGGGCGGCTACACCTTC.

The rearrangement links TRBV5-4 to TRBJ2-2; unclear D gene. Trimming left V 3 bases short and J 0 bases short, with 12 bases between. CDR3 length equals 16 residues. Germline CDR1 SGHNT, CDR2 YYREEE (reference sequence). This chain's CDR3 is CASSSHLTTNTGELFF. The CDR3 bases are TGTGCCAGCAGCTCACACCTAACAACGAACACCGGGGAGCTGTTTTTT.

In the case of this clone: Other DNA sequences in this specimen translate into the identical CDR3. This CDR3 reads CASTPDPAGTQYF. CDR3 bases: TGTGCCAGCACCCCGGACCCTGCCGGGACCCAGTACTTC. The J gene is TRBJ2-5, the V gene TRBV12-3 or TRBV12-4; D gene unclear. The V and J ends lost 7 bases and 7 bases respectively, with 16 bases between them. The CDR3 contains 13 residues.

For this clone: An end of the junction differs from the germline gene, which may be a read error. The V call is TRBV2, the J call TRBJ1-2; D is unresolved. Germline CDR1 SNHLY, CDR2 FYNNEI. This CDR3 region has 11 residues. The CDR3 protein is CASSEDGSQAF. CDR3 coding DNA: TGTGCCAGCAGCGAAGACGGGTCCCAGGCCTTC. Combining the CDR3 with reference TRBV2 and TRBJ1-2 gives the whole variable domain EPEVTQTPSHQVTQMGQEVILRCVPISNHLYFYWYRQILGQKVEFLVSFYNNEISEKSEIFDDQFSVERPDGSNFTLKIRSTKLEDSAMYFCASSEDGSQAFGSGTRLTVV.

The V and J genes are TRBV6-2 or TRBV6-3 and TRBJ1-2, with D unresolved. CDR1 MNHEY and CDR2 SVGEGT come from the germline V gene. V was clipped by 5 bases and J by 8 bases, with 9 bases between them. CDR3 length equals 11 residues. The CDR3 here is CASSIASGYTF. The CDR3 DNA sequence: TGTGCCAGCAGTATCGCTAGCGGCTACACCTTC.